This T cell receptor (beta chain) was observed in a study of T cell changes during pregnancy in multiple sclerosis. The CDR3 has 15 residues. Trimming cost V 2 bases and J 4 bases; bases outside gene matches: 7. Per the germline V gene, CDR1 is MDHEN and CDR2 is SYDVKM. Using immunoSEQ multiplex PCR, the repertoire was profiled, and TCRdb retains in-frame clones only, with some absent. This sample has over 75,000 clones; 85% to 95% occur once, and the top ten carry around 2.7%. The sample consisted of peripheral blood, taken in the first trimester of pregnancy. The sequence was collected from a female donor with multiple sclerosis, enrolled in a pregnancy study. The chain recombines TRBV28 with TRBJ1-2, with 7 bases matching TRBD1. CDR3 residues: CASSLSAGGSYGYTF. The CDR3 DNA sequence: TGTGCCAGCAGTTTAAGCGCAGGGGGAAGCTATGGCTACACCTTC.